The clone carrying this T cell receptor (beta chain) was counted only a few times. No antigen is known for it. The sample comes from a study of T cells in Graves' hyperthyroidism and ophthalmopathy. Study-wide findings and caveats: Most clonotypes that expanded in the thyroid above 0.001 also showed up in blood.

Template material for amplifying TCR beta CDR3 regions consisted of RNA transcripts. The HTBI primer set was used in a first-round RT-PCR of the TCR CDR3. TCRdb analysed the multiplex PCR reads with MiXCR anew, one entry per CDR3 protein. The sample has approximately 560,000 distinct CDR3 sequences; 15% to 19% are singletons. Graves' hyperthyroidism qualified as stable when ophthalmopathy did not progress within 18 months. Lactation, pregnancy, other autoimmune disease or uncontrolled infection led to exclusion of patients. Deletions cut 2 bases from V and 0 bases from J, with 13 bases between. The germline V gene encodes CDR1 MGHRA and CDR2 YSYEKL. The CDR3 covers 16 residues.

Sequencing input: blood. The TCR sequence derives from a woman in her 30s with Graves' hyperthyroidism. The V gene is TRBV4-1, the J gene TRBJ1-1; D unresolved. In DNA, the CDR3 is TGCGCCAGCAGCCAATTAACCCGGAGTTTGAACACTGAAGCTTTCTTT. Its translation: CASSQLTRSLNTEAFF.